The 20 T cell receptor beta chains given below trace back to one sample, sequenced in a study of cytomegalovirus exposure and HLA in healthy donors. PCR employed 60 Vbeta and 13 Jbeta primers. The method was immunoSEQ multiplex PCR; TCRdb's version includes in-frame clones alone and lacks a portion of them. Its clone listing holds about 50,000 clones. Sequencing input: PBMCs. These receptors all come from a woman between 55 and 75 years old in good health and CMV-seropositive.

This sequence joins TRBV12-5 and TRBJ2-5; maybe TRBD1 (5 bases). V gave up 7 bases and J gave up 5 bases, with 20 bases separating them. This CDR3 has 15 amino acids. Germline CDR1 LGHNT, CDR2 FRNRAP. CDR3 residues: CASANHQGGQETQYF. CDR3 DNA sequence: TGTGCTAGTGCCAACCATCAGGGTGGGCAGGAGACCCAGTACTTC.

J is TRBJ2-3 and V is TRBV7-9, with 8 bases lining up with TRBD1. Germline V gene lookup returns CDR1 SEHNR and CDR2 FQNEAQ (reference sequence). The V segment lost 5 bases and the J segment 5 bases; nucleotides outside the gene matches: 6. The CDR3 has 14 residues. The CDR3 loop reads CASSVDRGGDTQYF. The CDR3 nucleotides are TGTGCCAGCAGCGTCGACAGGGGAGGAGATACGCAGTATTTT.

The rearrangement uses TRBV5-1 and TRBJ2-1; 12 bases are a match to TRBD2. The junction had 12 bases not matched to a gene; V was cut back by 9 bases and J by 8 bases. Germline loops: CDR1 SGHRS, CDR2 YFSETQ. The CDR3 consists of 15 residues. The CDR3 here is CATTPLAGGVDEQFF. The CDR3, as DNA: TGCGCCACCACCCCCCTAGCGGGGGGGGTTGATGAGCAGTTCTTC.

J is TRBJ2-4 and V is TRBV5-1, with a weak D call TRBD1 (5 bases). Germline values: CDR1 SGHRS, CDR2 YFSETQ. V lost 7 bases, J lost 5 bases, and 13 bases lay in between. The CDR3 is 13 residues long. As DNA, the CDR3 is TGCGCCAGCGGCCGACCGACAGAAAACATTCAGTACTTC. It yields the protein CASGRPTENIQYF.

Regarding this clone: Germline and junction disagree at one end, which may indicate a read error. The chain links TRBV5-1 to TRBJ2-7; 11 bases are shared with TRBD1. The CDR3 has 15 residues. Germline values: CDR1 SGHRS, CDR2 YFSETQ. In DNA form, the CDR3 reads TGCGCCAGCAGCTTGGGAGGGACAGGGGGTAACGAGCAGTCCTTC. This translates into CASSLGGTGGNEQSF.

V usage is TRBV29-1 and J usage is TRBJ2-5; D remains unclear. Germline V CDR1 and CDR2: SQVTM, ANQGSEA. The CDR3 loop spans 14 amino acids. V lost 0 bases to trimming and J lost 1 base, with 9 bases between them. CDR3 region: CSVEDRISQETQYF. The CDR3 DNA reads TGCAGCGTTGAAGACAGGATCTCCCAAGAGACCCAGTACTTC.

The chain is built from TRBV5-1 and TRBJ2-1; D gene uncertain. CDR3 length equals 16 residues. With 0 bases removed from V and 1 base from J, the gap between germline ends came to 11 bases. Germline assignment: CDR1 SGHRS and CDR2 YFSETQ. The CDR3 here is CASSLVSAASYNEQFF. CDR3 coding DNA: TGCGCCAGCAGCTTGGTTTCGGCGGCTTCCTACAATGAGCAGTTCTTC.

The chain combines TRBV11-3 with TRBJ2-7; D gene unclear. The CDR3 totals 16 residues. Germline V gene sequence: CDR1 SGHNT, CDR2 YENEEA. Trimming removed 5 bases at V and 2 bases at J, with 19 bases between. The CDR3 coding sequence is TGTGCCAGCAGCCCCCCACCCCTCCTGGGCGCCTACGAGCAGTACTTC. Translation gives CASSPPPLLGAYEQYF.

This chain links TRBV2 with TRBJ1-1; no reliable D call. Trimming removed 4 bases at V and 4 bases at J, with 13 bases between. The germline gives CDR1 SNHLY, CDR2 FYNNEI. The CDR3 extends over 14 amino acids. The CDR3 bases are TGTGCCAGCAGTGGAGAGGTGGAAGGCACTGAAGCTTTCTTT. It is translated as CASSGEVEGTEAFF.

The J gene is TRBJ1-2, the V gene TRBV5-1; 8 bases agree with TRBD1. CDR1 is SGHRS, CDR2 YFSETQ, per germline. Germline trimming cut 0 bases from V and 7 bases from J; bases unmatched to any gene: 5. The CDR3 is 14 amino acids. The CDR3 loop reads CASSLGGTGPGYTF. CDR3 DNA: TGCGCCAGCAGCTTGGGGGGGACAGGACCTGGCTACACCTTC.

The V call is TRBV15, the J call TRBJ1-2, with 7 positions matching TRBD1. The germline CDR1 and CDR2 sequences are LNHNV and YYDKDF (reference sequence). V trimming: 3 bases; J trimming: 8 bases; junction bases outside the gene matches: 12. CDR3 length: 15 residues. The chain's CDR3 is CATSRGDRQFRGYTF. CDR3 nucleotides: TGTGCCACCAGCAGGGGGGACAGACAGTTTCGAGGCTACACCTTC.

V gene TRBV6-6 combines with J gene TRBJ2-3, with a possible D match to TRBD1 (5 bases). This CDR3 region has 15 residues. V lost 2 bases, J lost 2 bases, and 11 bases lay in between. Germline CDR1 and CDR2: MNHNY and SVGAGI (reference sequence). CDR3 in DNA: TGTGCCAGCAGTTACAGGCAGGGCCCCACAGATACGCAGTATTTT. This sequence encodes CASSYRQGPTDTQYF.

This chain uses TRBV10-3 with TRBJ2-1, with a possible D match to TRBD2 (5 bases). The germline CDR1 and CDR2 sequences are ENHRY and SYGVKD. The CDR3 consists of 13 residues. V was pared by 7 bases and J by 7 bases, with 14 bases between. The CDR3 reads CAITEPDFNEQFF. The CDR3, as DNA: TGTGCCATCACCGAACCGGACTTTAATGAGCAGTTCTTC.

This chain connects TRBV27 to TRBJ2-2, with 13 bases identical to TRBD2. The CDR3 extends over 16 amino acids. The J segment lost 6 bases and the V segment lost 2 bases, leaving 3 bases of the junction unmatched. Looked up from germline, CDR1 is MNHEY and CDR2 is SMNVEV (reference sequence). CDR3 loop: CASSLTSGGAAGELFF. In nucleotides, the CDR3 is TGTGCCAGCAGTTTAACTAGCGGGGGGGCTGCCGGGGAGCTGTTTTTT.

The V gene is TRBV12-5, the J gene TRBJ2-1; 9 nucleotides match TRBD1. This CDR3 region has 15 residues. Germline V gene lookup returns CDR1 LGHNT and CDR2 FRNRAP. V gave up 9 bases and J gave up 8 bases; unmatched junction bases: 14. The CDR3 is CASQKRTGDKDEQFF. The DNA of the CDR3 is TGTGCTAGCCAAAAGAGGACAGGGGACAAGGATGAGCAGTTCTTC.

The gene calls are TRBV5-4 and TRBJ2-5, with 8 bases identical to TRBD1. The CDR3 covers 17 residues. The V segment lost 4 bases and the J segment 2 bases; nucleotides outside the gene matches: 13. Germline CDR1 SGHNT, CDR2 YYREEE (reference sequence). The CDR3 is CASSAGATGGRQETQYF. CDR3 nucleotide sequence: TGTGCCAGCAGCGCCGGGGCAACAGGGGGGAGACAAGAGACCCAGTACTTC.

The chain is built from TRBV10-3 and TRBJ2-2, with D possibly being TRBD2 (6 bases). From germline, CDR1 is ENHRY and CDR2 SYGVKD. CDR3 length: 16 residues. V was trimmed by 11 bases and J by 5 bases, leaving 24 bases between them. The CDR3 is CASRRDSQISTGELFF. DNA of the CDR3: TGTGCCTCTAGGAGGGACTCCCAGATTTCGACCGGGGAGCTGTTTTTT.

The rearrangement links TRBV11-2 to TRBJ2-1, with 15 bases fitting TRBD2. Trimming removed 4 bases from V and 7 bases from J; junction bases left unmatched: 8. Germline lookup yields CDR1 SGHAT and CDR2 FQNNGV. The CDR3 extends over 17 amino acids. The CDR3 DNA sequence: TGTGCCAGCAGCTGGACTAGCGGGGGGGTAGGCGCGAATGAGCAGTTCTTC. As protein: CASSWTSGGVGANEQFF.

V gene TRBV19 combines with J gene TRBJ2-7; D possibly corresponds to TRBD1 (5 bases). The CDR3 contains 13 residues. Trimming pared 0 bases from V and 3 bases from J, leaving 6 bases between. Germline values: CDR1 LNHDA, CDR2 SQIVND (reference sequence). CDR3 nucleotide sequence: TGTGCCAGTAGTATAGAAGACAGCTACGAGCAGTACTTC. Its protein product is CASSIEDSYEQYF.

The chain has TRBV5-3 and TRBJ2-2; TRBD2 is a possible D gene (5 bases). TRBV5-3 is filed as an ORF, its function uncertain. The CDR3 runs 18 residues. The V end was cut by 2 bases, the J end by 2 bases, with 19 bases between. In nucleotides, the CDR3 is TGTGCCAGAAGCTTCGACCGTGTGGGAGAAAATAACACCGGGGAGCTGTTTTTT. Its protein is CARSFDRVGENNTGELFF.